These 17 T cell receptor beta chains were sequenced from one sample in a study of blood T cell repertoires in COVID-19 (dated by TCRdb to the early 2020s). Receptor libraries were prepared by the immunoSEQ multiplex PCR assay. This is the immuneACCESS table as TCRdb keeps it, with only in-frame sequences that have V and J called. A part of the clones is gone; compared with another copy, unresolved V genes explain less than half, and the rest is unexplained. The sample table records roughly 380,000 clones; approximately 89% of these occur just once. Roughly 1.5% of the sample is in the top ten clones. Material: peripheral blood. The source of these receptors is a woman aged 35 to 49 with COVID-19, enrolled during active disease.

V gene TRBV5-1 combines with J gene TRBJ1-2; 10 nucleotides agree with TRBD1. With 0 bases clipped from V and 6 bases from J, the junction kept 8 bases outside the gene matches. The CDR3 has 16 amino acids. In germline, CDR1 is SGHRS, CDR2 YFSETQ. Here the CDR3 DNA reads TGCGCCAGCAGCTTGGCGCCGGGACAGGGGTTCGATGGCTACACCTTC. Its protein product is CASSLAPGQGFDGYTF.

V is TRBV4-3 and J is TRBJ1-6; 10 nucleotides match TRBD1. Per the germline V gene, CDR1 is LGHNA and CDR2 is YSLEER. V lost 0 bases and J lost 10; bases outside the gene matches: 9. The CDR3 length is 17 residues. DNA of the CDR3: TGCGCCAGCAGCCAAGATGGGGGGACAGGGGCCCGGTCACCCCTCCACTTT. Amino acids: CASSQDGGTGARSPLHF.

This chain connects TRBV7-9 to TRBJ1-6; D gene unclear. CDR3 length equals 15 residues. CDR1 and CDR2 from the germline V gene are SEHNR and FQNEAQ (reference sequence). V was pared by 7 bases and J by 7 bases, with 17 bases between. The DNA for the CDR3 is TGTGCCAGCAAGGAAGGAGCGGGGAACAATTCACCCCTCCACTTT. It specifies CASKEGAGNNSPLHF. Complete variable domain (other parts from reference TRBV7-9 and TRBJ1-6): DTGVSQNPRHKITKRGQNVTFRCDPISEHNRLYWYRQTLGQGPEFLTYFQNEAQLEKSRLLSDRFSAERPKGSFSTLEIQRTEQGDSAMYLCASKEGAGNNSPLHFGNGTRLTVT.

This sequence joins TRBV7-9 and TRBJ1-4, with D hard to call. Trimming took 2 bases from V and 8 from J, leaving 15 bases between them. Germline CDR1 SEHNR, CDR2 FQNEAQ (reference sequence). This CDR3 is built from 15 residues. CDR3 nucleotides: TGTGCCAGCAGCTTATCCGGGATTAGTCAGGAAAAACTGTTTTTT. This sequence encodes CASSLSGISQEKLFF.

The rearrangement joins TRBV20-1 to TRBJ2-5; 7 nucleotides agree with TRBD2. The junction had 11 bases not matched to a gene; V was cut back by 3 bases and J by 4 bases. This CDR3 is built from 15 residues. CDR1 DFQATT and CDR2 SNEGSKA come from the germline V gene (reference sequence). CDR3 DNA: TGCAGTGCTAGTGGGGGGGGACGTCTGGGAGAGACCCAGTACTTC. Its translation is CSASGGGRLGETQYF.

This chain connects TRBV7-2 to TRBJ1-4; a weak D match, TRBD1 (6 bases). The CDR3 spans 16 residues. Trimming pared 5 bases from V and 4 bases from J, leaving 17 bases between. Germline values: CDR1 SGHTA, CDR2 FQGNSA. In DNA form, the CDR3 reads TGTGCCAGCAGCGCACAAGGGGGGGGGATTAATGAAAAACTGTTTTTT. Protein product: CASSAQGGGINEKLFF.

The rearrangement joins TRBV15 to TRBJ2-5, with TRBD2 matching 7 bases. Per the germline V gene, CDR1 is LNHNV and CDR2 is YYDKDF (reference sequence). The trim removed 0 bases at V and 3 bases at J, leaving 10 bases unmatched. The CDR3 has 17 amino acids. In nucleotides, the CDR3 is TGTGCCACCAGCAGAGATTATGGGGGGGGAATGGAAGAGACCCAGTACTTC. Protein: CATSRDYGGGMEETQYF.

This clone showed up just a few times. The rearrangement uses TRBV12-5 and TRBJ1-1, with D unresolved. The CDR3 is 19 residues long. V lost 5 bases to trimming and J lost 1 base, with 26 bases between them. In germline, CDR1 is LGHNT, CDR2 FRNRAP. The CDR3 sequence: CASGPPDRRSGKANTEAFF. CDR3 coding DNA: TGTGCTAGTGGTCCACCGGACCGTCGCTCCGGGAAAGCGAACACTGAAGCTTTCTTT.

The chain uses TRBV29-1 and TRBJ1-2, with D possibly matching TRBD1 (6 bases). The germline gives CDR1 SQVTM, CDR2 ANQGSEA. There are 17 residues in the CDR3. Trimming left V 5 bases short and J 8 bases short, with 30 bases between. The CDR3, as DNA: TGCAGCGTTTCGCCCGTAACCGGGACACCCGAGGTGGGAGGCTACACCTTC. Protein sequence: CSVSPVTGTPEVGGYTF.

This chain joins TRBV7-2 and TRBJ2-1, with a possible D match to TRBD2 (5 bases). V gave up 3 bases and J gave up 7 bases, with 13 bases separating them. This CDR3 spans 14 amino acids. CDR1 and CDR2 (germline): SGHTA, FQGNSA. CDR3 sequence (DNA): TGTGCCAGCAGCTTCCCCGGACTTACAAATGAGCAGTTCTTC. Translated: CASSFPGLTNEQFF.

The chain carries TRBV6-6 and TRBJ1-6, with D tentatively TRBD1 (5 bases). The germline V gene has CDR1 MNHNY and CDR2 SVGAGI (reference sequence). V lost 2 bases to trimming and J lost 10 bases, with 9 bases between them. This CDR3 spans 13 amino acids. As DNA, the CDR3 is TGTGCCAGCAGTTACGGGCGGGGCTCACCCCTCCACTTT. This gives the protein CASSYGRGSPLHF.

This chain uses TRBV27 with TRBJ2-1, with 14 bases lining up with TRBD2. The trim removed 1 base at V and 7 bases at J, leaving 6 bases unmatched. This CDR3 contains 17 residues. Germline V gene lookup returns CDR1 MNHEY and CDR2 SMNVEV (reference sequence). Written as DNA, the CDR3 is TGTGCCAGCAGTTTATTGACTAGCGGGAGGGCTGGTAATGAGCAGTTCTTC. It codes for CASSLLTSGRAGNEQFF.

The rearrangement uses TRBV11-2 and TRBJ1-4; 9 bases agree with TRBD1. The CDR3 loop spans 14 amino acids. V dropped 5 bases and J dropped 7; count of bases not matched to a gene: 5. In germline, CDR1 is SGHAT, CDR2 FQNNGV. The CDR3 is CASSPTGGIEKLFF. The CDR3 DNA reads as TGTGCCAGCAGCCCGACAGGGGGAATTGAAAAACTGTTTTTT.

This clone was seen just once. V and J are TRBV7-3 and TRBJ2-7; the D gene is possibly TRBD1 (5 bases). The CDR3 is 14 residues long. Trimming shortened V by 1 base and J by 2 bases, and 9 bases separated the two germline ends. Germline CDR1 reads SGHTA; CDR2 reads FQGTGA. Here the CDR3 DNA reads TGTGCCAGCAGCTTAAGTGCAGGGACCTACGAGCAGTACTTC. Translation gives CASSLSAGTYEQYF.

V is TRBV13 and J is TRBJ1-2; 8 bases map to TRBD1. Germline V gives CDR1 PRHDT, CDR2 FYEKMQ (reference sequence). The CDR3 has 15 residues. V lost 3 bases to trimming and J lost 8 bases; unmatched junction nucleotides: 11. The CDR3 is CASSFKTGVAGGYTF. In DNA, the CDR3 is TGTGCCAGCAGCTTCAAGACAGGGGTTGCTGGGGGCTACACCTTC.

This chain links TRBV28 with TRBJ1-5; 9 bases align to TRBD1. The germline gives CDR1 MDHEN, CDR2 SYDVKM. V trimming: 5 bases; J trimming: 5 bases; junction bases outside the gene matches: 7. The CDR3 length is 15 residues. The CDR3 region has the DNA TGTGCCAGCAGTCCCCCTACAGGGGGCGATCAGCCCCAGCATTTT. It specifies CASSPPTGGDQPQHF. Full variable domain (remainder filled in from reference TRBV28 and TRBJ1-5): DVKVTQSSRYLVKRTGEKVFLECVQDMDHENMFWYRQDPGLGLRLIYFSYDVKMKEKGDIPEGYSVSREKKERFSLILESASTNQTSMYLCASSPPTGGDQPQHFGDGTRLSIL.

The chain recombines TRBV5-1 with TRBJ1-3; D not certain. The V and J ends lost 1 base and 2 bases respectively, with 4 bases between them. CDR3 length: 13 amino acids. Germline V gives CDR1 SGHRS, CDR2 YFSETQ. CDR3 sequence: CASSLTAGNTIYF. The CDR3 DNA follows: TGCGCCAGCAGCTTGACAGCTGGAAACACCATATATTTT.